This is a list of T cell receptor beta chains from one sample in a study of T cell responses to AZD1222 COVID-19 vaccine. Sequencing used immunoSEQ multiplex PCR; TCRdb keeps in-frame clones, though not all of them. Among about 67,000 clones listed, under 90% were seen once. The sample in question was peripheral blood, obtained 28 days after the second AZD1222 dose. These TCRs come from an adult who received the AZD1222 COVID-19 vaccine. Both conserved end residues are part of each CDR3. A D gene is named only where the DNA matches it firmly. A clone size is listed for some rows: how often the clone was seen (once, few, many), or a class if it is expanded.

cdr3_aa cdr3_nt clone_size j_call v_call d_call
CASSELRGITDTQYF TGCGCCAGCAGTGAGCTGCGGGGAATCACAGATACGCAGTATTTT . TRBJ2-3 TRBV10-1 .
CASSPWPGQETQYF TGTGCCAGCAGCCCTTGGCCGGGGCAAGAGACCCAGTACTTC . TRBJ2-5 TRBV6-6 .
CASVLGRAEQYF TGTGCCAGCGTTCTGGGTCGGGCCGAGCAGTACTTC . TRBJ2-7 TRBV12-3/TRBV12-4 .
CASRISGGSSYNEQFF TGTGCCAGCAGAATTAGCGGGGGTAGCTCCTACAATGAGCAGTTCTTC . TRBJ2-1 TRBV4-2 TRBD2
CASSTRDTLTYNEQFF TGTGCCAGCAGCACCCGGGACACTCTAACCTACAATGAGCAGTTCTTC . TRBJ2-1 TRBV9 .
CASSLGSGGEGYTF TGTGCCAGCAGCTTAGGGTCAGGGGGGGAAGGCTACACCTTC . TRBJ1-2 TRBV7-2 TRBD1
CASSEQAFSGNTIYF TGTGCCAGCAGTGAACAGGCCTTCTCTGGAAACACCATATATTTT few TRBJ1-3 TRBV2 .
CASSEGSGPGNTIYF TGTGCCAGCAGTGAGGGGTCAGGGCCTGGAAACACCATATATTTT few TRBJ1-3 TRBV2 .
CASSFGTGPGELFF TGTGCCAGCAGCTTCGGGACAGGGCCCGGGGAGCTGTTTTTT . TRBJ2-2 TRBV5-4 TRBD1
CALGVGTVPGELFF TGTGCCCTAGGGGTGGGGACAGTTCCCGGGGAGCTGTTTTTT . TRBJ2-2 TRBV2 TRBD1
CASSDPGASKGTEAFF TGTGCCAGCAGTGACCCCGGGGCGTCAAAGGGGACTGAAGCTTTCTTT few TRBJ1-1 TRBV2 .
CASSAQGGYQPQHF TGCGCCAGCAGCGCTCAAGGGGGGTATCAGCCCCAGCATTTT . TRBJ1-5 TRBV5-1 .
CASSYSGGNSPLHF TGTGCCAGCAGTTACTCTGGTGGAAATTCACCCCTCCACTTT . TRBJ1-6 TRBV6-2/TRBV6-3 .
CASSQYLSGGTYNEQFF TGTGCCAGCAGCCAGTATCTTAGCGGGGGAACCTACAATGAGCAGTTCTTC . TRBJ2-1 TRBV4-2 TRBD2
CASSPRLAGAGETQYF TGTGCCAGCAGTCCCCGACTAGCGGGGGCGGGGGAGACCCAGTACTTC . TRBJ2-5 TRBV27 TRBD2
CASNPIVRDSRGYTF TGTGCCAGCAACCCAATAGTCCGGGACAGTAGGGGCTACACCTTC . TRBJ1-2 TRBV11-2 TRBD1
CASSSRLDSFTEAFF TGTGCCAGTAGTTCCCGTCTCGACAGTTTCACTGAAGCTTTCTTT . TRBJ1-1 TRBV19 .
CASSEESAWGETQYF TGTGCCAGCAGTGAAGAATCGGCGTGGGGAGAGACCCAGTACTTC . TRBJ2-5 TRBV6-1 .
CASSPTRRPMNTEAFF TGCGCCAGCAGCCCCACACGACGACCTATGAACACTGAAGCTTTCTTT . TRBJ1-1 TRBV4-1 .
CASSYGTGNYGYTF TGTGCCAGCAGTTACGGGACAGGCAACTATGGCTACACCTTC . TRBJ1-2 TRBV6-6 TRBD1
CATSRDISGAADTQYF TGTGCCACCAGCAGAGATATTTCGGGGGCCGCAGATACGCAGTATTTT . TRBJ2-3 TRBV15 .
CASSLRGTEAFF TGTGCCAGCAGCTTAAGGGGCACTGAAGCTTTCTTT . TRBJ1-1 TRBV13 .
CASSQADQPQHF TGTGCCAGCAGCCAAGCGGATCAGCCCCAGCATTTT . TRBJ1-5 TRBV3-1/TRBV3-2 .
CASSGTGGVYGYTF TGTGCCAGCAGTGGTACAGGGGGCGTCTATGGCTACACCTTC . TRBJ1-2 TRBV2 TRBD1
CASSQGPGEAFF TGTGCCAGCAGCCAAGGTCCGGGTGAAGCTTTCTTT . TRBJ1-1 TRBV3-1/TRBV3-2 .
CASSLVASRGEQFF TGCGCCAGCAGCTTGGTGGCTAGTCGGGGTGAGCAGTTCTTC . TRBJ2-1 TRBV5-1 .
CASSYSGSSYNEQFF TGTGCCAGCAGTTACTCGGGCAGCTCCTACAATGAGCAGTTCTTC once TRBJ2-1 TRBV6-5 .
CASSQVGQVNTEAFF TGCGCCAGCAGCCAAGTGGGACAGGTGAACACTGAAGCTTTCTTT . TRBJ1-1 TRBV4-1 TRBD1
CASSPDRFHEQYF TGTGCCAGCAGTCCGGACAGGTTCCACGAGCAGTACTTC . TRBJ2-7 TRBV27 TRBD1
CASSLGPGYEEKLFF TGTGCCAGCAGCTTAGGTCCGGGATATGAGGAAAAACTGTTTTTT . TRBJ1-4 TRBV7-2 .
CASSLRGRRDNEQFF TGTGCCAGCAGCTTACGTGGGAGAAGAGACAATGAGCAGTTCTTC . TRBJ2-1 TRBV7-2 .
CASSLARSGQNPNTEAFF TGCGCCAGCAGCTTGGCGCGAAGCGGACAGAACCCGAACACTGAAGCTTTCTTT . TRBJ1-1 TRBV5-1 .
CASSGGTGYWETQYF TGTGCCAGTAGTGGAGGGACAGGGTATTGGGAGACCCAGTACTTC . TRBJ2-5 TRBV19 TRBD1
CASSPAGGLNTEAFF TGCGCCAGCAGCCCGGCAGGGGGGCTGAACACTGAAGCTTTCTTT . TRBJ1-1 TRBV5-1 TRBD1
CASRTSGGRTYNEQFF TGTGCCAGCAGGACTAGCGGGGGCCGAACCTACAATGAGCAGTTCTTC . TRBJ2-1 TRBV5-6 TRBD2
CASSLESPNYGYTF TGCGCCAGCAGCTTGGAGAGCCCTAACTATGGCTACACCTTC . TRBJ1-2 TRBV5-1 .
CASSVRTGIGEKLFF TGTGCCAGCAGCGTACGGACAGGGATTGGTGAAAAACTGTTTTTT . TRBJ1-4 TRBV7-8 TRBD1
CASSNFLGYTF TGTGCCAGCAGCAATTTTTTGGGCTACACCTTC few TRBJ1-2 TRBV12-3/TRBV12-4 .
CASSLGRRNTEAFF TGTGCCAGCAGCTTGGGACGGCGGAACACTGAAGCTTTCTTT . TRBJ1-1 TRBV5-6 .
CASSVDRPLAKNIQYF TGTGCCAGCAGTGTAGACAGGCCACTAGCCAAAAACATTCAGTACTTC . TRBJ2-4 TRBV28 .
CAWSVGGYGYTF TGTGCCTGGAGTGTGGGAGGGTATGGCTACACCTTC . TRBJ1-2 TRBV30 .
CASSAKTYRSTDTQYF TGTGCCAGCAGTGCGAAAACCTACAGGAGCACAGATACGCAGTATTTT . TRBJ2-3 TRBV6-1 .
CASSRRGITEAFF TGTGCCAGCAGTAGACGGGGAATCACTGAAGCTTTCTTT . TRBJ1-1 TRBV25-1 .